One sample yielded the 20 T cell receptor beta chains listed below, sequenced in a study of OX40 agonist ivuxolimab in advanced cancers. Clones were sequenced by immunoSEQ multiplex PCR, and TCRdb holds only the in-frame ones, with some missing. The table includes 50,000 or so clones, 80% to 90% detected once. Sample: CD4+ or CD8+ T cells sorted from blood, taken in a trial of the OX40 agonist ivuxolimab. The receptors derive from an adult with an advanced solid tumor such as melanoma, head and neck, liver or kidney cancer.

J is TRBJ2-7 and V is TRBV5-1; 9 bases align to TRBD2. CDR3 length: 15 residues. After removal of 1 base from V and 4 bases from J, the junction contained 6 bases not matched to a gene. CDR1 and CDR2 (germline): SGHRS, YFSETQ. The CDR3 DNA sequence: TGCGCCAGCAGCTTGACGACTAGCGGACAATACGAGCAGTACTTC. It is translated as CASSLTTSGQYEQYF.

The gene calls are TRBV4-2 and TRBJ2-7, with 11 bases identical to TRBD1. This CDR3 has 15 residues. The V and J ends lost 2 bases and 2 bases, in that order; junction bases with no gene match: 2. Per germline, CDR1 LGHNA and CDR2 YNFKEQ. The CDR3 loop reads CASSQPGQGAYEQYF. The CDR3 DNA is TGTGCCAGCAGCCAACCGGGACAGGGGGCCTACGAGCAGTACTTC.

CDR3 residues: CASKGVNYNEQFF. CDR3 in DNA: TGTGCCAGCAAGGGGGTAAACTACAATGAGCAGTTCTTC. This chain uses TRBV28 with TRBJ2-1; weak D call: TRBD1 (6 bases). The germline V and J ends were trimmed by 7 bases and 3 bases, with 10 bases remaining between them. Looked up from germline, CDR1 is MDHEN and CDR2 is SYDVKM. CDR3 size: 13 residues. Based on the CDR3 plus reference TRBV28 and TRBJ2-1, the full variable domain is DVKVTQSSRYLVKRTGEKVFLECVQDMDHENMFWYRQDPGLGLRLIYFSYDVKMKEKGDIPEGYSVSREKKERFSLILESASTNQTSMYLCASKGVNYNEQFFGPGTRLTVL.

The J gene is TRBJ2-1, the V gene TRBV5-6; D possibly matches TRBD1 or TRBD2 (5 bases each). Germline-derived CDR1 and CDR2 are SGHDT and YYEEEE. CDR3 length equals 15 residues. V lost 4 bases, J lost 4 bases, and 15 bases lay in between. CDR3 protein: CASSKKRWGYNEQFF. CDR3 DNA: TGTGCCAGCAGCAAGAAAAGATGGGGGTACAATGAGCAGTTCTTC.

The chain joins TRBV5-8 to TRBJ2-2, with D maybe TRBD2 (6 bases). The CDR3 has 13 amino acids. Trimming shortened V by 5 bases and J by 4 bases, and 9 bases separated the two germline ends. Germline V gene sequence: CDR1 SGHTS, CDR2 YDEGEE. CDR3 amino acids: CASRQGGTGELFF. In DNA, the CDR3 is TGTGCCAGCAGGCAGGGAGGCACCGGGGAGCTGTTTTTT.

The chain recombines TRBV7-9 with TRBJ2-1, with D unclear. There are 14 residues in the CDR3. V was shortened by 4 bases and J by 7 bases, with 14 bases between the two germline ends. The germline gives CDR1 SEHNR, CDR2 FQNEAQ (reference sequence). DNA for the CDR3: TGTGCCAGCAGCTCCAATCTAGGTAGGAATGAGCAGTTCTTC. Amino acid sequence: CASSSNLGRNEQFF.

V usage is TRBV25-1 and J usage is TRBJ1-1; D is unclear. Germline V gene sequence: CDR1 MGHDK, CDR2 SYGVNS. The CDR3 sequence is 13 residues long. The V gene lost 7 bases and the J gene lost 7 bases, with 16 bases spanning the gap. Here the CDR3 reads CASTWESVDEAFF. The CDR3 DNA follows: TGTGCCAGCACCTGGGAAAGTGTCGATGAAGCTTTCTTT.

This rearrangement joins TRBV2 to TRBJ2-1; 7 bases fit TRBD2. The junction had 13 bases not matched to a gene; V was cut back by 6 bases and J by 5 bases. Germline CDR1 reads SNHLY; CDR2 reads FYNNEI. The CDR3 is 16 residues long. Here the CDR3 reads CASSSLASGVNNEQFF. CDR3 nucleotide sequence: TGTGCCAGCAGCTCCTTGGCTAGCGGAGTAAACAATGAGCAGTTCTTC.

CDR3 in amino acids: CSVRSPEAVETNEKLFF. The CDR3 region has the DNA TGCAGCGTTCGCTCCCCCGAGGCAGTGGAAACTAATGAAAAACTGTTTTTT. The chain combines TRBV29-1 with TRBJ1-4; D not resolved. Germline CDR1 is SQVTM and CDR2 is ANQGSEA. This CDR3 is 17 amino acids long. Trimming took 5 bases from V and 1 from J, leaving 20 bases between them.

This clone has a single count. The J gene is TRBJ2-1, the V gene TRBV10-1; 8 bases line up with TRBD2. Germline-derived CDR1 and CDR2 are WNHNN and SYGVQD (reference sequence). The trim removed 8 bases at V and 5 bases at J, leaving 8 bases unmatched. The CDR3 totals 14 residues. The CDR3 protein is CASSQVSGNNEQFF. In DNA form, the CDR3 reads TGCGCCAGCTCCCAGGTTAGCGGGAACAATGAGCAGTTCTTC.

The chain links TRBV27 to TRBJ2-7; TRBD1 matches at 9 bases. The CDR3 has 15 amino acids. With V trimmed by 2 bases and J by 0 bases, 2 bases remained unmatched. Germline V gene data show CDR1 as MNHEY and CDR2 as SMNVEV (reference sequence). The CDR3 coding sequence is TGTGCCAGCAGTTTAGGGACAGGGAGCTCCTACGAGCAGTACTTC. It codes for CASSLGTGSSYEQYF.

The rearrangement links TRBV28 to TRBJ2-6; D gene uncertain. Germline CDR1 MDHEN, CDR2 SYDVKM. The CDR3 runs to 14 residues. The germline V and J ends were trimmed by 6 bases and 0 bases, with 6 bases remaining between them. CDR3 protein: CASRTHSGANVLTF. CDR3 DNA sequence: TGTGCCAGCAGAACGCACTCTGGGGCCAACGTCCTGACTTTC.

The rearrangement uses TRBV9 and TRBJ2-3; 9 bases agree with TRBD2. J was trimmed by 0 bases and V by 0 bases; bases with no gene match: 5. The CDR3 sequence is 17 residues long. Germline V gives CDR1 SGDLS, CDR2 YYNGEE. CDR3 nucleotides: TGTGCCAGCAGCGTAGATCTAGCGGGGCCTAGCACAGATACGCAGTATTTT. Protein: CASSVDLAGPSTDTQYF.

This chain links TRBV12-5 with TRBJ2-2; 8 bases map to TRBD2. Germline V gives CDR1 LGHNT, CDR2 FRNRAP. CDR3 length equals 15 residues. Unmatched junction bases numbered 6, after V lost 3 bases and J lost 6 bases. The CDR3 nucleotides are TGTGCTAGTGGTTTCGGACTAGCCGAAGCCGGGGAGCTGTTTTTT. Residues: CASGFGLAEAGELFF.

This chain joins TRBV5-3 and TRBJ2-7; D uncertain. TRBV5-3 is classed as an ORF, of uncertain function. CDR3 length: 11 amino acids. V lost 8 bases, J lost 5 bases, and 11 bases lay in between. The CDR3 DNA reads as TGTGCCAGGATCCCTGAGGACGAGCAGTACTTC. Encoded protein: CARIPEDEQYF.

The genes are TRBV7-9 and TRBJ1-1; D is uncertain. Trimming left V 4 bases short and J 0 bases short, with 6 bases between. Germline CDR1 reads SEHNR; CDR2 reads FQNEAQ (reference sequence). The CDR3 has 13 residues. This CDR3 reads CASSSVLNTEAFF. CDR3 DNA sequence: TGTGCCAGCAGCTCGGTTTTGAACACTGAAGCTTTCTTT. Drawing the rest from reference TRBV7-9 and TRBJ1-1, the complete variable domain is DTGVSQNPRHKITKRGQNVTFRCDPISEHNRLYWYRQTLGQGPEFLTYFQNEAQLEKSRLLSDRFSAERPKGSFSTLEIQRTEQGDSAMYLCASSSVLNTEAFFGQGTRLTVV.

This clone appeared a single time. The chain joins TRBV4-1 to TRBJ2-2, with TRBD2 matching over 8 bases. V was clipped by 5 bases and J by 5 bases; unmatched bases: 10. Germline loops: CDR1 MGHRA, CDR2 YSYEKL. CDR3 length: 16 residues. CDR3 amino acids: CASSSRSGSRTGELFF. The CDR3 DNA sequence: TGCGCCAGCAGCTCCCGGAGCGGGAGCAGGACCGGGGAGCTGTTTTTT.

In this sample, this clone turned up once. This sequence joins TRBV2 and TRBJ2-7; D may match TRBD1 or TRBD2 (5 bases each). Germline-derived CDR1 and CDR2 are SNHLY and FYNNEI. The CDR3 totals 12 residues. V gave up 8 bases and J gave up 3 bases, with 11 bases separating them. The CDR3 sequence: CASRGRVYEQYF. The CDR3 DNA is TGTGCCAGCCGGGGCCGAGTCTACGAGCAGTACTTC.

This rearrangement joins TRBV5-1 to TRBJ2-7, with D uncertain. The CDR3 contains 12 residues. Germline V gene sequence: CDR1 SGHRS, CDR2 YFSETQ. Trimming took off 3 bases at V and 7 bases at J, with 11 bases between the two ends. CDR3 nucleotides: TGCGCCAGCAGCTGGGCGAGCCGGGAGCAGTACTTC. As protein: CASSWASREQYF.

DNA for the CDR3: TGCAGCGTTGAAGATCCCCAGGAACAGACTGTGGTTAACCAAGAGACCCAGTACTTC. The encoded protein is CSVEDPQEQTVVNQETQYF. The chain combines TRBV29-1 with TRBJ2-5; D not resolved. CDR3 size: 19 residues. Trimming left V 0 bases short and J 0 bases short, with 23 bases between. In germline, CDR1 is SQVTM, CDR2 ANQGSEA.